Listed here are 18 T cell receptor beta chains from one sample, sequenced in a study of sequential checkpoint blockade in melanoma. Assay used: immunoSEQ multiplex PCR; TCRdb lists only in-frame clones, some missing. Found here are 20,000 or so clones, approximately 70% of them singletons; the top ten hold roughly 20%. Treatment meaning: randomized to nivolumab then ipilimumab (arm A) or the reverse (arm B). Sequenced here: CD8+ T cells sorted from blood (inferred from file names), sampled from a patient given nivolumab and ipilimumab in sequence. The receptor set was obtained from a human donor with melanoma.

The rearrangement uses TRBV7-9 and TRBJ2-7; 11 nucleotides line up with TRBD2. CDR1 SEHNR and CDR2 FQNEAQ come from the germline V gene (reference sequence). V dropped 4 bases and J dropped 3; count of bases not matched to a gene: 5. This CDR3 contains 15 residues. The CDR3 bases are TGTGCCAGCAGCTACGGGACTAGCGGTCGCTACGAGCAGTACTTC. Protein product: CASSYGTSGRYEQYF.

In nucleotides, the CDR3 is TGTGCCAGCACCGCGATCGGGGACTATAGCTCCTACGAGCAGTACTTC. As protein: CASTAIGDYSSYEQYF. V and J are TRBV7-2 and TRBJ2-7; TRBD2 matches at 7 bases. Germline CDR1 SGHTA, CDR2 FQGNSA. The V segment lost 7 bases and the J segment 0 bases; nucleotides outside the gene matches: 12. CDR3 length: 16 residues.

The gene calls are TRBV5-1 and TRBJ2-3; a weak D match, TRBD2 (5 bases). Trimming took 4 bases from V and 2 from J, leaving 17 bases between them. The CDR3 loop spans 16 amino acids. Germline lookup yields CDR1 SGHRS and CDR2 YFSETQ. The CDR3 nucleotides read TGCGCCAGCAGCCCTACACCGGGGTCAATCACAGATACGCAGTATTTT. It yields the protein CASSPTPGSITDTQYF.

The gene calls are TRBV5-6 and TRBJ2-7; D uncertain. Germline V gene lookup returns CDR1 SGHDT and CDR2 YYEEEE. There are 14 residues in the CDR3. The ends were cut back, 0 bases at V and 0 bases at J, with 7 bases in the middle. CDR3: CASSLVGSSYEQYF. DNA of the CDR3: TGTGCCAGCAGCTTGGTGGGCAGCTCCTACGAGCAGTACTTC.

The chain's CDR3 is CAWSVRRPTANEKLFF. CDR3 coding DNA: TGTGCCTGGAGTGTACGCAGGCCGACAGCTAATGAAAAACTGTTTTTT. This chain joins TRBV30 and TRBJ1-4; tentatively, D is TRBD1 (5 bases). Germline CDR1 GTSNPN, CDR2 SVGIG (reference sequence). This CDR3 contains 16 residues. With 0 bases removed from V and 3 bases from J, the gap between germline ends came to 14 bases.

The chain employs TRBV6-5 and TRBJ1-2, with 9 bases identical to TRBD1. With 0 bases clipped from V and 6 bases from J, the junction kept 8 bases outside the gene matches. Germline CDR1 is MNHEY and CDR2 is SVGAGI. This CDR3 comprises 16 residues. In DNA form, the CDR3 reads TGTGCCAGCAGTTACTCGATACTACAGGGGGCGAATGGCTACACCTTC. Translating gives CASSYSILQGANGYTF.

CDR3 DNA sequence: TGTGCCAGCAGCGGCGGACAAGGTGAAAAACTGTTTTTT. Protein product: CASSGGQGEKLFF. This chain joins TRBV9 and TRBJ1-4; D possibly corresponds to TRBD1 (5 bases). This CDR3 is built from 13 residues. V was trimmed by 3 bases and J by 7 bases, leaving 10 bases between them. In germline, CDR1 is SGDLS, CDR2 YYNGEE.

The V call is TRBV7-9, the J call TRBJ2-1; TRBD1 might be the D (6 bases). The germline V gene has CDR1 SEHNR and CDR2 FQNEAQ (reference sequence). This CDR3 has 16 residues. With 5 bases removed from V and 3 bases from J, the gap between germline ends came to 17 bases. Here the CDR3 reads CASSRTQGWDYNEQFF. The CDR3 region has the DNA TGTGCCAGCAGCCGCACACAGGGCTGGGACTACAATGAGCAGTTCTTC.

The chain joins TRBV14 to TRBJ2-1; 13 bases are shared with TRBD2. The CDR3 spans 17 residues. Trimming removed 5 bases from V and 4 bases from J; junction bases left unmatched: 8. Germline-derived CDR1 and CDR2 are SGHDN and FVKESK. CDR3 residues: CASSLQTSGGSYNEQFF. Written as DNA, the CDR3 is TGTGCCAGCAGCTTGCAGACTAGCGGGGGGAGTTACAATGAGCAGTTCTTC.

The V call is TRBV5-1, the J call TRBJ2-5, with 10 bases that match TRBD1. Matching the DNA end better, TRBJ2-7 makes the J call doubtful. This CDR3 is built from 14 residues. The germline V gene has CDR1 SGHRS and CDR2 YFSETQ. As DNA, the CDR3 is TGCGCCAGCAGCCCCGGGACAGGGGACTACGAGCAGTACTTC. As protein: CASSPGTGDYEQYF.

The CDR3, as DNA: TGTGCCAGCAGTCTTCTAAGGACAGGGTGGAGAAACACCGGGGAGCTGTTTTTT. It translates to CASSLLRTGWRNTGELFF. The chain employs TRBV28 and TRBJ2-2; the match to TRBD1 covers 8 bases. V gave up 5 bases and J gave up 2 bases; unmatched junction bases: 13. CDR3 length: 18 amino acids. Germline assignment: CDR1 MDHEN and CDR2 SYDVKM.

This clone showed up just once. The chain uses TRBV4-1 and TRBJ2-1; the match to TRBD2 covers 9 bases. This CDR3 region has 14 residues. Unmatched junction bases numbered 2, after V lost 2 bases and J lost 6 bases. The V gene's germline CDR1 is MGHRA and CDR2 YSYEKL. DNA for the CDR3: TGCGCCAGCAGCCAATCAGCGGGGGGCAATGAGCAGTTCTTC. Translated: CASSQSAGGNEQFF.

The chain uses TRBV29-1 and TRBJ1-2; 8 bases are a match to TRBD1. The CDR3 has 11 amino acids. Germline V gene lookup returns CDR1 SQVTM and CDR2 ANQGSEA. The junction had 4 bases not matched to a gene; V was cut back by 6 bases and J by 7 bases. The CDR3 spells CSVPTGAGYTF. In nucleotides, the CDR3 is TGCAGCGTACCGACAGGGGCTGGCTACACCTTC.

The rearrangement uses TRBV4-3 and TRBJ1-4; D possibly corresponds to TRBD1 (5 bases). CDR1 and CDR2 from the germline V gene are LGHNA and YSLEER. The CDR3 has 19 amino acids. Between the trimmed V and J ends, which lost 0 bases and 0 bases, there was a span of 17 bases. CDR3 DNA sequence: TGCGCCAGCAGCCAAGAAGAAGGCAGGGAAGACCCAACTAATGAAAAACTGTTTTTT. It translates to CASSQEEGREDPTNEKLFF.

The V call is TRBV19, the J call TRBJ2-7; 7 nucleotides line up with TRBD1. The V gene's germline CDR1 is LNHDA and CDR2 SQIVND (reference sequence). The ends lost 5 bases at V and 2 bases at J; junction bases unmatched: 9. The CDR3 contains 15 residues. The CDR3 nucleotides read TGTGCCAGTAGTTCCCTTCCTACAGGGGCCTACGAGCAGTACTTC. The encoded protein is CASSSLPTGAYEQYF. The whole variable domain, filled in from reference TRBV19 and TRBJ2-7, reads DGGITQSPKYLFRKEGQNVTLSCEQNLNHDAMYWYRQDPGQGLRLIYYSQIVNDFQKGDIAEGYSVSREKKESFPLTVTSAQKNPTAFYLCASSSLPTGAYEQYFGPGTRLTVT.

The chain links TRBV9 to TRBJ2-1; D remains ambiguous. V dropped 0 bases and J dropped 10 bases, with 11 bases sitting between them. Looked up from germline, CDR1 is SGDLS and CDR2 is YYNGEE. The CDR3 loop spans 13 amino acids. The CDR3 is CASSVGSVVEQFF. The CDR3 DNA is TGTGCCAGCAGCGTAGGTTCGGTTGTAGAGCAGTTCTTC.

The gene calls are TRBV4-1 and TRBJ2-6; a weak D match, TRBD1 (5 bases). Germline CDR1 reads MGHRA; CDR2 reads YSYEKL. The CDR3 length is 16 residues. Trimming took 2 bases from V and 0 from J, leaving 8 bases between them. The CDR3 is CASSQPGYSGANVLTF. CDR3 DNA: TGCGCCAGCAGCCAACCAGGGTACTCTGGGGCCAACGTCCTGACTTTC.

The CDR3 nucleotides read TGTGCCAGCAGCTCATCGGCGGGGATTGGCAATCAGCCCCAGCATTTT. It is translated as CASSSSAGIGNQPQHF. The chain links TRBV7-6 to TRBJ1-5; D unclear. Trimming pared 4 bases from V and 2 bases from J, leaving 15 bases between. Germline lookup yields CDR1 SGHVS and CDR2 FNYEAQ. The CDR3 is 16 amino acids.